This T cell receptor (beta chain) was recovered during a study of shared clonotypes between healthy human individuals. Study context: Per donor, CD8 memory used one plate, CD8 naive used two, CD4 memory used three and CD4 naive used three.

General study points: Incomplete sequencing of sorted subsets was indicated by rarefaction despite large depth.

Assay used: immunoSEQ multiplex PCR; TCRdb lists only in-frame clones, some missing. Among about 380,000 clones, about 97% were seen once, and the ten largest hold more than 0.3%. Remarks on this clone: The antigen remains unidentified.

Sequencing was carried out using memory CD8+ T cells sorted from blood. Subset given: CD45RO+ cells pooled with CCR7-negative TemRA cells. The TCR originated in a man aged 25 to 40 in good health.

CDR3 loop: CASRIGGQGDYGYTF. The CDR3 nucleotides read TGTGCCAGCAGAATTGGGGGACAGGGGGACTATGGCTACACCTTC. This sequence joins TRBV28 and TRBJ1-2; 11 positions match TRBD1. Looked up from germline, CDR1 is MDHEN and CDR2 is SYDVKM. CDR3 size: 15 residues. J lost 3 bases, V lost 6 bases, and 6 bases had no gene match.